These 29 T cell receptor beta chains were all obtained from the same sample, sequenced in a study of blood T cell repertoires in COVID-19. This table comes from immunoSEQ multiplex PCR, and its TCRdb copy is limited to in-frame clones, with some not included. Of about 190,000 clones listed, more than 85% are singletons. Source material: PBMCs or T cells enriched from blood (not recorded which). The source is a woman aged 40 to 50 in a cohort exposed to, infected with or recovered from COVID-19 (not recorded which).

The gene calls are TRBV19 and TRBJ1-2; 9 bases are a match to TRBD1. With V trimmed by 4 bases and J by 2 bases, 8 bases remained unmatched. CDR3 length equals 16 residues. Germline V lookup: CDR1 LNHDA, CDR2 SQIVND (reference sequence). The CDR3 is CASSTDRGPENYGYTF. The CDR3 DNA sequence: TGTGCCAGTAGTACGGACAGGGGTCCGGAGAACTATGGCTACACCTTC. The full variable domain, its missing parts supplied by reference TRBV19 and TRBJ1-2, is DGGITQSPKYLFRKEGQNVTLSCEQNLNHDAMYWYRQDPGQGLRLIYYSQIVNDFQKGDIAEGYSVSREKKESFPLTVTSAQKNPTAFYLCASSTDRGPENYGYTFGSGTRLTVV.

The V call is TRBV5-1, the J call TRBJ1-6; a possible D gene is TRBD1 (5 bases). The CDR3 totals 16 residues. Trimming took off 2 bases at V and 5 bases at J, with 14 bases between the two ends. Germline loops: CDR1 SGHRS, CDR2 YFSETQ. The CDR3 sequence is CASSFSGNSNNSPLHF. CDR3 DNA sequence: TGCGCCAGCAGCTTTTCAGGGAACAGTAATAATTCACCCCTCCACTTT.

The rearrangement joins TRBV6-4 to TRBJ2-1; 11 bases align to TRBD2. Germline CDR1 MRHNA, CDR2 SNTAGT. The CDR3 is made up of 15 amino acids. The junction had 4 bases not matched to a gene; V was cut back by 5 bases and J by 4 bases. The CDR3 nucleotides read TGTGCCAGCAGTACCCTAGCGGGGGGATACAATGAGCAGTTCTTC. Its translation: CASSTLAGGYNEQFF.

This clone was picked up one time. This sequence joins TRBV5-1 and TRBJ2-7, with 10 bases aligning to TRBD2. There are 16 residues in the CDR3. With 3 bases clipped from V and 1 base from J, the junction kept 7 bases outside the gene matches. CDR1 and CDR2 (germline): SGHRS, YFSETQ. Here the CDR3 DNA reads TGCGCCAGCAGCTCCGCCGCTAGCGGGGGTTCCTACGAGCAGTACTTC. It encodes CASSSAASGGSYEQYF.

CDR3: CASSLAGYLGGELFF. The CDR3, as DNA: TGCGCCAGCAGCTTGGCAGGATACCTCGGCGGGGAGCTGTTTTTT. V usage is TRBV5-1 and J usage is TRBJ2-2; D is unresolved. Germline V lookup: CDR1 SGHRS, CDR2 YFSETQ. Trimming removed 0 bases from V and 7 bases from J, with 13 bases in between. The CDR3 has 15 residues.

The chain is built from TRBV5-4 and TRBJ1-1, with 8 bases identical to TRBD1. Germline CDR1 reads SGHNT; CDR2 reads YYREEE (reference sequence). The CDR3 totals 16 residues. Losses at the gene ends were 2 bases for V and 3 bases for J; bases not matched to a gene: 9. The CDR3 sequence: CASSFETGAWDTEAFF. The CDR3 DNA reads as TGTGCCAGCAGCTTCGAGACAGGGGCCTGGGACACTGAAGCTTTCTTT.

J is TRBJ1-2 and V is TRBV12-3 or TRBV12-4, with D possibly matching TRBD1 (5 bases). The CDR3 is 13 residues long. Trimming shortened V by 3 bases and J by 8 bases, and 13 bases separated the two germline ends. The CDR3 DNA sequence: TGTGCCAGCAGTTTCGTCAGGGAGGGGGGCTACACCTTC. Translation gives CASSFVREGGYTF.

The chain recombines TRBV15 with TRBJ2-6, with 8 bases that match TRBD1. The V gene's germline CDR1 is LNHNV and CDR2 YYDKDF (reference sequence). The CDR3 extends over 17 amino acids. J gave up 3 bases and V 5 bases, and 9 bases lay outside the gene matches. CDR3 sequence reads: CATSGGQGFGGANVLTF. CDR3 sequence (DNA): TGTGCCACCAGCGGTGGACAGGGCTTCGGTGGGGCCAACGTCCTGACTTTC.

The chain employs TRBV7-9 and TRBJ1-1; tentative D call: TRBD1 (5 bases). The CDR3 runs 11 residues. Trimming left V 10 bases short and J 1 base short, with 7 bases between. Germline V gene lookup returns CDR1 SEHNR and CDR2 FQNEAQ (reference sequence). The CDR3 here is CAITGNTEAFF. The DNA for the CDR3 is TGTGCCATTACAGGGAACACTGAAGCTTTCTTT.

The CDR3 is CASSVSGNTEAFF. The DNA for the CDR3 is TGTGCCAGCAGTGTTTCGGGAAATACTGAAGCTTTCTTT. The chain uses TRBV2 and TRBJ1-1; D call uncertain. The germline CDR1 and CDR2 sequences are SNHLY and FYNNEI. Trimming took 4 bases from V and 5 from J, leaving 11 bases between them. CDR3 length: 13 amino acids.

The chain has TRBV7-5 and TRBJ1-5; the table's D gene call, TRBD1, was not cross checked with the DNA. TRBV7-5 is a recognized pseudogene. This CDR3 comprises 18 residues. CDR3 nucleotides: TGTGTCAGAAGCTTACGGGACAGGGGACCTTATAGCAATCAGCCCCAGCATTTT. Its protein product is CVRSLRDRGPYSNQPQHF.

This rearrangement joins TRBV9 to TRBJ2-2, with 10 bases identical to TRBD1. Germline values: CDR1 SGDLS, CDR2 YYNGEE. Trimming removed 6 bases from V and 6 bases from J; junction bases left unmatched: 8. The CDR3 is 15 amino acids. The CDR3 loop is CASTPTGGRAGELFF. In DNA, the CDR3 is TGTGCCAGCACCCCGACAGGGGGCAGGGCCGGGGAGCTGTTTTTT. The whole variable domain, remainder taken from reference TRBV9 and TRBJ2-2, is DSGVTQTPKHLITATGQRVTLRCSPRSGDLSVYWYQQSLDQGLQFLIQYYNGEERAKGNILERFSAQQFPDLHSELNLSSLELGDSALYFCASTPTGGRAGELFFGEGSRLTVL.

This chain connects TRBV28 to TRBJ1-6; D unclear. The CDR3 is 15 amino acids. Germline V gene sequence: CDR1 MDHEN, CDR2 SYDVKM. V shed 6 bases and J shed 0 bases, with 9 bases lying between them. The DNA for the CDR3 is TGTGCCAGCAGCCCCGGGAACTCCTATAATTCACCCCTCCACTTT. As protein: CASSPGNSYNSPLHF.

The chain combines TRBV28 with TRBJ1-6, with TRBD1 matching 7 bases. CDR1 MDHEN and CDR2 SYDVKM come from the germline V gene. Trimming removed 5 bases from V and 3 bases from J; junction bases left unmatched: 1. The CDR3 is 14 amino acids. Here the CDR3 reads CASSTGVYNSPLHF. The CDR3 DNA reads TGTGCCAGCAGTACAGGGGTCTATAATTCACCCCTCCACTTT.

The J gene is TRBJ1-5, the V gene TRBV4-3; the match to TRBD1 covers 7 bases. The CDR3 spans 13 residues. Germline assignment: CDR1 LGHNA and CDR2 YSLEER. V trimming: 1 base; J trimming: 10 bases; junction bases outside the gene matches: 4. The CDR3 protein is CASSQGTGDPQHF. CDR3 sequence (DNA): TGCGCCAGCAGCCAAGGGACAGGTGATCCCCAGCATTTT.

The chain links TRBV6-5 to TRBJ2-7; the D gene is possibly TRBD1 (5 bases). Trimming left V 0 bases short and J 5 bases short, with 8 bases between. Germline loops: CDR1 MNHEY, CDR2 SVGAGI. The CDR3 consists of 13 residues. CDR3 nucleotides: TGTGCCAGCAGTTACTCAAGGGGCCACGAGCAGTACTTC. This codes for CASSYSRGHEQYF.

The sample holds a few counts of this clone. V usage is TRBV4-1 and J usage is TRBJ1-2; 7 bases fit TRBD1. V dropped 3 bases and J dropped 2; count of bases not matched to a gene: 9. CDR1 is MGHRA, CDR2 YSYEKL, per germline. CDR3 length: 16 amino acids. The CDR3 protein is CASSQKLTGPNYGYTF. In nucleotides, the CDR3 is TGCGCCAGCAGCCAGAAATTGACAGGGCCGAACTATGGCTACACCTTC.

V and J are TRBV6-1 and TRBJ2-7; D possibly corresponds to TRBD1 (5 bases). The CDR3 has 13 amino acids. Germline assignment: CDR1 MNHNS and CDR2 SASEGT. Trimming pared 3 bases from V and 3 bases from J, leaving 9 bases between. The CDR3 DNA reads as TGTGCCAGCAGTGACACCAGGGTCTACGAGCAGTACTTC. Encoded protein: CASSDTRVYEQYF.

The rearrangement links TRBV11-2 to TRBJ2-2; TRBD2 is a possible D gene (6 bases). Between the trimmed V and J ends, which lost 4 bases and 1 base, there was a span of 10 bases. Germline values: CDR1 SGHAT, CDR2 FQNNGV. The CDR3 is made up of 15 amino acids. The DNA of the CDR3 is TGTGCCAGCAGCTCTAGGAGGGAGAACACCGGGGAGCTGTTTTTT. Amino acid sequence: CASSSRRENTGELFF.

This chain links TRBV2 with TRBJ1-1; weak D call: TRBD1 (5 bases). The CDR3 sequence is 15 residues long. Trimming stripped 2 bases from V and 3 bases from J, with 13 bases between. CDR1 is SNHLY and CDR2 is FYNNEI in the germline V gene. CDR3 nucleotides: TGTGCCAGCAGTGAAAGGGGTCCCAACTACACTGAAGCTTTCTTT. It yields the protein CASSERGPNYTEAFF.

Only one count was recorded for this clone. This chain connects TRBV3-1 (or the pseudogene TRBV3-2) to TRBJ1-1, with 8 bases that match TRBD1. V shed 2 bases, J shed 10 bases, and the junction held 9 bases outside the gene matches. This CDR3 comprises 14 residues. Germline V gene sequence: CDR1 LGHDT, CDR2 YNNKEL (reference sequence). The CDR3 here is CASSQRTGQVRAFF. DNA for the CDR3: TGTGCCAGCAGCCAAAGGACAGGGCAGGTGAGAGCTTTCTTT.

This chain links TRBV2 with TRBJ2-7; TRBD2 agrees at 7 bases. Trimming took 2 bases from V and 3 from J; bases not matched to a gene: 1. CDR1 and CDR2 (germline): SNHLY, FYNNEI. The CDR3 is made up of 13 amino acids. The CDR3 spells CASSEWGGYEQYF. In DNA, the CDR3 is TGTGCCAGCAGTGAATGGGGGGGCTACGAGCAGTACTTC.

The rearrangement uses TRBV6-1 and TRBJ2-2; 8 nucleotides match TRBD2. Germline V gene data show CDR1 as MNHNS and CDR2 as SASEGT. The CDR3 runs 15 residues. The V and J ends lost 3 bases and 3 bases, in that order; junction bases with no gene match: 3. The CDR3 sequence is CASSESGGDTGELFF. In DNA form, the CDR3 reads TGTGCCAGCAGTGAGTCCGGGGGGGACACCGGGGAGCTGTTTTTT.

The chain employs TRBV5-1 and TRBJ2-5, with 7 bases identical to TRBD2. V lost 0 bases, J lost 6 bases, and 8 bases stayed unmatched. Germline CDR1 SGHRS, CDR2 YFSETQ. This CDR3 contains 15 residues. CDR3 sequence reads: CASSLASGEHKTQYF. The CDR3 bases are TGCGCCAGCAGCTTGGCGAGCGGGGAACACAAGACCCAGTACTTC.

This clone was recorded a few times. The gene calls are TRBV25-1 and TRBJ1-6; D not certain. Trimming took off 3 bases at V and 4 bases at J, with 10 bases between the two ends. Per germline, CDR1 MGHDK and CDR2 SYGVNS. The CDR3 runs to 15 residues. The CDR3 reads CASSDSRYYNSPLHF. The CDR3 DNA reads as TGTGCCAGCAGTGATTCGCGATATTATAATTCACCCCTCCACTTT.

This rearrangement joins TRBV12-3 or TRBV12-4 to TRBJ1-1; a weak D match, TRBD1 (6 bases). This CDR3 comprises 12 residues. V was cut by 8 bases and J by 1 base, with 8 bases left in between. CDR3 residues: CASWDKNTEAFF. CDR3 coding DNA: TGTGCCAGCTGGGACAAGAACACTGAAGCTTTCTTT.

This chain connects TRBV27 to TRBJ1-4; D is possibly TRBD1 (5 bases). Germline CDR1 reads MNHEY; CDR2 reads SMNVEV (reference sequence). Trimming pared 10 bases from V and 4 bases from J, leaving 13 bases between. There are 13 residues in the CDR3. The CDR3 protein is CATATGHNEKLFF. CDR3 DNA sequence: TGTGCCACTGCCACAGGTCATAATGAAAAACTGTTTTTT.

A word on this clone: A read error may produce the germline difference seen at one junction end. The V and J genes are TRBV6-1 and TRBJ2-1; TRBD2 matches at 9 bases. Germline V gene sequence: CDR1 MNHNS, CDR2 SASEGT. This CDR3 is built from 16 residues. The CDR3 DNA is TGTGCCAGCAGTGAAACAGCGGGAGGCCCCTACGATGAGCAGTTCTTC. Protein: CASSETAGGPYDEQFF.

The count of this clone is one. The chain combines TRBV12-2 with TRBJ1-6; TRBD1, as called in the table, went unchecked against the DNA. TRBV12-2 is noted as a pseudogene. The length of the CDR3 is 15 residues. The DNA for the CDR3 is TGTGCAAGTCGCTCCGAGACAGGCTATAATTCACCCCTCCACTTT. This gives the protein CASRSETGYNSPLHF.